The 31 T cell receptor beta chains listed next were all sequenced from one sample in a study of cytomegalovirus exposure and HLA in healthy donors. Some clones are missing from TCRdb's copy, which holds only in-frame ones; the method was immunoSEQ multiplex PCR. The table has fewer than 200,000 clones, more than 75% seen once. Specimen: PBMCs. Source of these receptors: a man aged 25-40 years in good health and CMV-seropositive.

The CDR3, as DNA: TGTGCCAGCAGTGAACAGGGTCTGAGGGGAAACACCATATATTTT. Translated, it gives CASSEQGLRGNTIYF. V usage is TRBV6-1 and J usage is TRBJ1-3, with D possibly matching TRBD1 (5 bases). The CDR3 runs 15 residues. Trimming took off 2 bases at V and 4 bases at J, with 12 bases between the two ends. From germline, CDR1 is MNHNS and CDR2 SASEGT.

The gene calls are TRBV15 and TRBJ1-5, with a possible D match to TRBD1 (6 bases). Trimming took 0 bases from V and 0 from J, leaving 12 bases between them. In germline, CDR1 is LNHNV, CDR2 YYDKDF (reference sequence). CDR3 length: 17 amino acids. CDR3 in DNA: TGTGCCACCAGCAGAGAGTGGGCAGGGGTTAGCAATCAGCCCCAGCATTTT. This codes for CATSREWAGVSNQPQHF. The full variable domain, rest sourced from reference TRBV15 and TRBJ1-5, is DAMVIQNPRYQVTQFGKPVTLSCSQTLNHNVMYWYQQKSSQAPKLLFHYYDKDFNNEADTPDNFQSRRPNTSFCFLDIRSPGLGDTAMYLCATSREWAGVSNQPQHFGDGTRLSIL.

The chain joins TRBV6-6 to TRBJ2-3; D is unclear. The CDR3 is 11 residues long. Trimming pared 8 bases from V and 7 bases from J, leaving 10 bases between. Germline V gene sequence: CDR1 MNHNY, CDR2 SVGAGI (reference sequence). The DNA of the CDR3 is TGTGCCAGCTTGACTGCCAATACGCAGTATTTT. This gives the protein CASLTANTQYF.

The chain carries TRBV21-1 and TRBJ2-7; TRBD1 is the table's D call, not checked against the DNA. TRBV21-1 is assigned pseudogene status. The CDR3 is made up of 13 amino acids. The CDR3 region is CASSNRPAYEQYF. The CDR3 DNA reads as TGTGCCAGCAGCAACAGGCCCGCCTACGAGCAGTACTTC.

J is TRBJ2-5 and V is TRBV27; 8 bases map to TRBD1. Germline CDR1 reads MNHEY; CDR2 reads SMNVEV (reference sequence). The CDR3 consists of 14 residues. The trim removed 6 bases at V and 4 bases at J, leaving 7 bases unmatched. The CDR3 DNA sequence: TGTGCCAGCAGCTCGGACAGGGTCGGAGAGACCCAGTACTTC. It codes for CASSSDRVGETQYF.

J is TRBJ2-7 and V is TRBV11-3; perhaps TRBD1 as D (5 bases). The CDR3 consists of 15 residues. Trimming stripped 3 bases from V and 3 bases from J, with 15 bases between. Germline lookup yields CDR1 SGHNT and CDR2 YENEEA. Here the CDR3 DNA reads TGTGCCAGCAGCTTGCAGGGCCACCAGATCTACGAGCAGTACTTC. Its translation is CASSLQGHQIYEQYF.

The chain employs TRBV6-5 and TRBJ1-5; TRBD1 matches 7 bases. V was pared by 6 bases and J by 9 bases, with 11 bases of the junction left unmatched. The germline V gene has CDR1 MNHEY and CDR2 SVGAGI. There are 14 residues in the CDR3. CDR3 sequence reads: CASSPGQRGPPQHF. The CDR3 region has the DNA TGTGCCAGCAGCCCGGGACAGCGAGGCCCGCCCCAGCATTTT.

The rearrangement joins TRBV5-1 to TRBJ2-7, with a tentative D call TRBD1 (5 bases). CDR3 length equals 12 residues. From germline, CDR1 is SGHRS and CDR2 YFSETQ. The V gene lost 4 bases and the J gene lost 5 bases, with 10 bases spanning the gap. CDR3 bases: TGCGCCAGCAGCGCGACAGCTGACGAGCAGTACTTC. Its protein is CASSATADEQYF.

V and J are TRBV18 and TRBJ1-1; the D is unclear. V was pared by 10 bases and J by 0 bases, with 15 bases between. This CDR3 has 14 amino acids. CDR1 and CDR2 from the germline V gene are KGHSH and LQKENI. The CDR3 is CATRLGSVNTEAFF. In nucleotides, the CDR3 is TGTGCCACACGGCTTGGGTCGGTGAACACTGAAGCTTTCTTT.

The CDR3 loop is CASRAVANTGELFF. The CDR3 DNA reads as TGCGCCAGCAGAGCGGTGGCAAACACCGGGGAGCTGTTTTTT. The chain combines TRBV5-1 with TRBJ2-2; perhaps TRBD2 as D (5 bases). The germline V gene encodes CDR1 SGHRS and CDR2 YFSETQ. Trimming removed 5 bases from V and 2 bases from J, with 10 bases in between. This CDR3 spans 14 amino acids. The full variable domain, completed using reference TRBV5-1 and TRBJ2-2, is KAGVTQTPRYLIKTRGQQVTLSCSPISGHRSVSWYQQTPGQGLQFLFEYFSETQRNKGNFPGRFSGRQFSNSRSEMNVSTLELGDSALYLCASRAVANTGELFFGEGSRLTVL.

The chain couples TRBV9 to TRBJ1-1; no reliable D call. The V end was cut by 6 bases, the J end by 0 bases, with 15 bases between. The CDR3 runs to 15 residues. Germline values: CDR1 SGDLS, CDR2 YYNGEE. The CDR3 DNA follows: TGTGCCAGCACCCCCGGACGGCGTCTGAACACTGAAGCTTTCTTT. Translated, it gives CASTPGRRLNTEAFF.

This rearrangement joins TRBV15 to TRBJ2-7; 8 nucleotides align to TRBD2. Germline V gene sequence: CDR1 LNHNV, CDR2 YYDKDF (reference sequence). Trimming removed 5 bases from V and 6 bases from J; junction bases left unmatched: 12. The CDR3 has 15 amino acids. CDR3 DNA: TGTGCCACCAGCTGGTCCTTAGCGGGGACCTCCGAGCAGTACTTC. Translated: CATSWSLAGTSEQYF.

The rearrangement links TRBV11-1 to TRBJ2-7; tentatively, D is TRBD1 or TRBD2 (5 bases each). This CDR3 is 15 amino acids long. The V gene's germline CDR1 is SGHAT and CDR2 FQDESV (reference sequence). V was shortened by 4 bases and J by 3 bases, with 16 bases between the two germline ends. This CDR3 reads CASSWGTSPYYEQYF. CDR3 in DNA: TGTGCCAGCAGCTGGGGGACCAGCCCCTACTACGAGCAGTACTTC.

The V and J genes are TRBV6-5 and TRBJ2-2; 7 bases align to TRBD1. Trimming took 3 bases from V and 4 from J; bases not matched to a gene: 5. Germline assignment: CDR1 MNHEY and CDR2 SVGAGI. The length of the CDR3 is 15 residues. The CDR3 coding sequence is TGTGCCAGCAGTTATTACACAGGGGCCACCGGGGAGCTGTTTTTT. It yields the protein CASSYYTGATGELFF.

The chain joins TRBV5-1 to TRBJ1-2; D ambiguous. This CDR3 is built from 12 residues. Per the germline V gene, CDR1 is SGHRS and CDR2 is YFSETQ. The germline V and J ends were trimmed by 1 base and 5 bases, with 6 bases remaining between them. This CDR3 is CASSLTTYGYTF. In DNA, the CDR3 is TGCGCCAGCAGCTTGACGACGTATGGCTACACCTTC.

The genes are TRBV19 and TRBJ1-5; TRBD1 matches 8 bases. CDR3 size: 18 residues. Germline-derived CDR1 and CDR2 are LNHDA and SQIVND (reference sequence). Losses at the gene ends were 5 bases for V and 4 bases for J; bases not matched to a gene: 16. Here the CDR3 reads CASSPGQGSGIGNQPQHF. CDR3 in DNA: TGTGCCAGTAGTCCCGGACAGGGCTCGGGAATTGGGAATCAGCCCCAGCATTTT.

CDR3 nucleotide sequence: TGTGCCAGCAGCTTAGGCAGGGCCACTAACTATGGCTACACCTTC. As protein: CASSLGRATNYGYTF. The chain combines TRBV11-3 with TRBJ1-2, with a possible D match to TRBD1 (5 bases). There are 15 residues in the CDR3. The V gene lost 1 base and the J gene lost 0 bases, with 9 bases spanning the gap. Per the germline V gene, CDR1 is SGHNT and CDR2 is YENEEA.

The V gene is TRBV5-3, the J gene TRBJ2-5, with D possibly TRBD2 on 6 matching bases. TRBV5-3 belongs to the ORF category, with a function that is uncertain. V was cut by 6 bases and J by 9 bases, with 27 bases left in between. This CDR3 is built from 16 residues. The chain's CDR3 is CARTGGERVPPSAQYF. In DNA, the CDR3 is TGTGCCAGAACTGGGGGAGAGCGGGTCCCCCCCTCGGCCCAGTACTTC.

Remarks on this clone: The sample contains more than one DNA sequence encoding this CDR3. The chain is built from TRBV7-9 and TRBJ2-7; D remains ambiguous. The CDR3 spans 12 residues. The germline CDR1 and CDR2 sequences are SEHNR and FQNEAQ (reference sequence). V was pared by 0 bases and J by 4 bases, with 4 bases between. The CDR3, as DNA: TGTGCCAGCAGCTTAGCAGCATACGAGCAGTACTTC. It specifies CASSLAAYEQYF.

The chain joins TRBV7-2 to TRBJ2-7, with 8 bases aligning to TRBD1. The V gene's germline CDR1 is SGHTA and CDR2 FQGNSA. V lost 1 base, J lost 2 bases, and 4 bases stayed unmatched. This CDR3 is built from 15 residues. The CDR3 DNA reads TGTGCCAGCAGCTTAGTGGGACAGGTGACCTACGAGCAGTACTTC. As protein: CASSLVGQVTYEQYF. The whole variable domain, remainder taken from reference TRBV7-2 and TRBJ2-7, is GAGVSQSPSNKVTEKGKDVELRCDPISGHTALYWYRQSLGQGLEFLIYFQGNSAPDKSGLPSDRFSAERTGGSVSTLTIQRTQQEDSAVYLCASSLVGQVTYEQYFGPGTRLTVT.

The rearrangement joins TRBV7-9 to TRBJ2-4; TRBD2 might be the D (5 bases). Per the germline V gene, CDR1 is SEHNR and CDR2 is FQNEAQ (reference sequence). CDR3 length: 16 residues. V was shortened by 8 bases and J by 9 bases, with 26 bases between the two germline ends. CDR3 DNA: TGTGCCAGCGCTCAATACGGCCTGCCGGGATCTAGCATTCAGTACTTC. Translating gives CASAQYGLPGSSIQYF.

The chain has TRBV6-5 and TRBJ2-7; 10 bases fit TRBD1. Germline trimming cut 0 bases from V and 1 base from J; bases unmatched to any gene: 0. This CDR3 spans 15 amino acids. Germline V gene lookup returns CDR1 MNHEY and CDR2 SVGAGI. CDR3 nucleotide sequence: TGTGCCAGCAGTTACTCGGGACAGGGGTCCTACGAGCAGTACTTC. The encoded protein is CASSYSGQGSYEQYF.

This clone has a handful of counts. This chain joins TRBV6-1 and TRBJ2-7, with 10 bases matching TRBD1. This CDR3 spans 12 amino acids. The germline V gene has CDR1 MNHNS and CDR2 SASEGT. V lost 7 bases to trimming and J lost 7 bases; unmatched junction nucleotides: 4. This chain's CDR3 is CASTGTGVEQYF. The CDR3 DNA reads as TGTGCCAGCACCGGGACAGGGGTTGAGCAGTACTTC.

The chain has TRBV9 and TRBJ2-7, with a possible D match to TRBD2 (5 bases). V lost 4 bases and J lost 3, with 14 bases in between. Germline values: CDR1 SGDLS, CDR2 YYNGEE. CDR3 length equals 14 residues. The CDR3 here is CASSPSNRDYEQYF. The CDR3 DNA is TGTGCCAGCAGCCCCAGTAACCGGGACTACGAGCAGTACTTC.

V usage is TRBV6-5 and J usage is TRBJ2-7; D might be TRBD1 (5 bases). The germline CDR1 and CDR2 sequences are MNHEY and SVGAGI. With 6 bases removed from V and 2 bases from J, the gap between germline ends came to 17 bases. The CDR3 is 15 amino acids. CDR3 coding DNA: TGTGCCAGCAGAAACCCCAGGGTTTTCCCCTACGAGCAGTACTTC. Translating gives CASRNPRVFPYEQYF.

V gene TRBV27 combines with J gene TRBJ2-7, with 8 bases that match TRBD1. The CDR3 runs to 16 residues. Per germline, CDR1 MNHEY and CDR2 SMNVEV (reference sequence). Germline trimming cut 4 bases from V and 5 bases from J; bases unmatched to any gene: 13. The CDR3 DNA is TGTGCCAGCAGTTCCCTTTACAGGGGGGAGGAGAACGAGCAGTACTTC. Its translation: CASSSLYRGEENEQYF.

This chain links TRBV9 with TRBJ2-3, with a weak D call TRBD1 (5 bases). The CDR3 is 15 amino acids. The V end was cut by 0 bases, the J end by 4 bases, with 12 bases between. Germline CDR1 is SGDLS and CDR2 is YYNGEE. The CDR3 protein is CASSVVVGASDTQYF. The CDR3 bases are TGTGCCAGCAGCGTAGTGGTAGGGGCGTCAGATACGCAGTATTTT.

This chain connects TRBV9 to TRBJ2-3; D gene unclear. This CDR3 is built from 12 residues. Trimming pared 4 bases from V and 2 bases from J, leaving 5 bases between. Germline V gene sequence: CDR1 SGDLS, CDR2 YYNGEE. CDR3 residues: CASSPSTDTQYF. For the CDR3, the DNA is TGTGCCAGCAGCCCCTCCACAGATACGCAGTATTTT. The entire variable domain, with the rest obtained from reference TRBV9 and TRBJ2-3, is as follows: DSGVTQTPKHLITATGQRVTLRCSPRSGDLSVYWYQQSLDQGLQFLIQYYNGEERAKGNILERFSAQQFPDLHSELNLSSLELGDSALYFCASSPSTDTQYFGPGTRLTVL.

This chain links TRBV5-4 with TRBJ2-7; 8 nucleotides agree with TRBD1. The CDR3 has 13 residues. The trim removed 0 bases at V and 9 bases at J, leaving 5 bases unmatched. Germline V lookup: CDR1 SGHNT, CDR2 YYREEE (reference sequence). CDR3 sequence reads: CASSLAPGGWQYF. The CDR3 DNA follows: TGTGCCAGCAGCTTGGCTCCAGGGGGCTGGCAGTACTTC.

V and J are TRBV4-1 and TRBJ2-2; weak D call: TRBD2 (6 bases). The V gene's germline CDR1 is MGHRA and CDR2 YSYEKL. Trimming took off 2 bases at V and 5 bases at J, with 9 bases between the two ends. The CDR3 consists of 14 residues. The CDR3 loop reads CASSQPSATGELFF. The CDR3, as DNA: TGCGCCAGCAGCCAACCTAGCGCAACCGGGGAGCTGTTTTTT.

The V gene is TRBV9, the J gene TRBJ2-7; D is possibly TRBD1 or TRBD2 (5 bases each). The CDR3 loop spans 16 amino acids. Trimming shortened V by 0 bases and J by 2 bases, and 15 bases separated the two germline ends. Per germline, CDR1 SGDLS and CDR2 YYNGEE. As DNA, the CDR3 is TGTGCCAGCAGCGTAGCAATAGAAGGGGACCCCTACGAGCAGTACTTC. Encoded protein: CASSVAIEGDPYEQYF.